The next 16 T cell receptor beta chains were all read from a single sample in a study of response to subunit inactivated influenza vaccine. In TCRdb, the RT-PCR reads were re-called with MiXCR into one record per CDR3 protein. This sample has about half a million distinct CDR3 sequences, with approximately 7.1% found just once. The sample here was PBMCs from blood, taken less than 30 months after vaccination. The receptors here all came from a man aged 50-75 years who received an inactivated influenza vaccine.

This clonotype has just a few counts. The chain has TRBV20-1 and TRBJ2-3; D remains unclear. This CDR3 contains 12 residues. The germline V gene encodes CDR1 DFQATT and CDR2 SNEGSKA (reference sequence). Between the trimmed V and J ends, which lost 6 bases and 6 bases, there was a span of 13 bases. This CDR3 is CSARPGRDTQYF. The CDR3 region has the DNA TGCAGTGCCAGACCCGGGCGGGATACGCAGTATTTT.

The chain uses TRBV7-6 and TRBJ1-4; 7 positions match TRBD1. CDR1 is SGHVS, CDR2 FNYEAQ, per germline. V shed 5 bases, J shed 7 bases, and the junction held 7 bases outside the gene matches. This CDR3 has 14 residues. The CDR3 loop is CASSQDRLSEKLFF. CDR3 nucleotides: TGTGCCAGCAGCCAGGACAGGTTGAGTGAAAAACTGTTTTTT.

The chain carries TRBV12-3 or TRBV12-4 and TRBJ2-1; D may be TRBD1 (5 bases). Trimming left V 6 bases short and J 8 bases short, with 14 bases between. This CDR3 region has 13 residues. CDR3 in amino acids: CASSRGRGYEQFF. The DNA of the CDR3 is TGTGCCAGCAGCCGTGGTAGGGGCTATGAGCAGTTCTTC.

V is TRBV12-3 or TRBV12-4 and J is TRBJ2-1, with 7 bases fitting TRBD2. V was clipped by 10 bases and J by 7 bases; unmatched bases: 10. The CDR3 runs to 13 residues. The CDR3 is CATRRAGDNEQFF. As DNA, the CDR3 is TGTGCCACCCGAAGGGCGGGGGATAATGAGCAGTTCTTC.

This chain joins TRBV15 and TRBJ1-1, with 9 bases lining up with TRBD1. In germline, CDR1 is LNHNV, CDR2 YYDKDF (reference sequence). This CDR3 comprises 16 residues. The V segment lost 0 bases and the J segment 4 bases; nucleotides outside the gene matches: 6. CDR3 protein: CATSRDPGQGLTEAFF. Written as DNA, the CDR3 is TGTGCCACCAGCAGAGACCCCGGACAGGGGCTCACTGAAGCTTTCTTT.

This clonotype appeared a few times. This chain connects TRBV28 to TRBJ1-5, with D perhaps TRBD1 (6 bases). V gave up 6 bases and J gave up 3 bases, with 15 bases separating them. The CDR3 has 15 residues. Germline CDR1 is MDHEN and CDR2 is SYDVKM. The CDR3, as DNA: TGTGCCAGCAGCAACCCTGACAGGTACAATCAGCCCCAGCATTTT. This gives the protein CASSNPDRYNQPQHF.

Concerning this clonotype: Possible read error: a much larger clone is one base away. This chain links TRBV28 with TRBJ1-2; tentative D call: TRBD1 (5 bases). The germline CDR1 and CDR2 sequences are MDHEN and SYDVKM. The CDR3 is 18 amino acids. Trimming cost V 5 bases and J 2 bases, with 24 bases left between them. The DNA for the CDR3 is TGTGCCAGCAGTAAAGTGGGGCAGGACGACCGTGGAAACTATGGCTACACCTTC. Its protein product is CASSKVGQDDRGNYGYTF.

The rearrangement joins TRBV11-2 to TRBJ1-1, with D maybe TRBD1 (6 bases). Between the trimmed V and J ends, which lost 5 bases and 10 bases, there was a span of 20 bases. Germline V CDR1 and CDR2: SGHAT, FQNNGV. This CDR3 is built from 14 residues. The CDR3 protein is CASSNPRGGSVAFF. CDR3 DNA: TGTGCCAGCAGCAATCCACGAGGGGGGTCGGTAGCTTTCTTT.

This clonotype was detected ten times or more. The gene calls are TRBV28 and TRBJ2-7; D is unclear. Germline V CDR1 and CDR2: MDHEN, SYDVKM. This CDR3 contains 14 residues. V was pared by 5 bases and J by 2 bases, with 13 bases between. As DNA, the CDR3 is TGTGCCAGCAGTCCGCCCGAAGGGACCTACGAGCAGTACTTC. It specifies CASSPPEGTYEQYF.

The J gene is TRBJ1-5, the V gene TRBV19, with D perhaps TRBD1 (5 bases). V lost 8 bases to trimming and J lost 1 base, with 12 bases between them. The CDR3 totals 14 residues. Germline assignment: CDR1 LNHDA and CDR2 SQIVND (reference sequence). CDR3 loop: CASGAGFSNQPQHF. The CDR3 DNA sequence: TGTGCCAGTGGGGCGGGGTTCAGCAATCAGCCCCAGCATTTT.

In its sample, this clonotype was seen a few times. This rearrangement joins TRBV20-1 to TRBJ2-5, with 11 bases matching TRBD2. CDR1 is DFQATT, CDR2 SNEGSKA, per germline (reference sequence). The CDR3 sequence is 17 residues long. J lost 2 bases, V lost 5 bases, and 13 bases had no gene match. The CDR3 DNA reads TGCAGTGCTCGCCCGCGGACTAGCGGGTTGACTCAAGAGACCCAGTACTTC. Translation: CSARPRTSGLTQETQYF.

There are a few counts of this clonotype. This rearrangement joins TRBV28 to TRBJ2-5; weak D call: TRBD1 (6 bases). There are 15 residues in the CDR3. Trimming removed 5 bases from V and 0 bases from J, with 13 bases in between. Germline V gives CDR1 MDHEN, CDR2 SYDVKM. The chain's CDR3 is CASSDRYLNQETQYF. The CDR3, as DNA: TGTGCCAGCAGTGACAGGTACCTGAACCAAGAGACCCAGTACTTC.

There are a few counts of this clonotype. The chain couples TRBV4-2 to TRBJ1-5; no reliable D call. CDR3 length: 15 amino acids. The germline V gene encodes CDR1 LGHNA and CDR2 YNFKEQ. V was clipped by 5 bases and J by 0 bases, with 11 bases between them. The CDR3 DNA reads as TGTGCCAGCAGCTCCCGACACAATAGCAATCAGCCCCAGCATTTT. It encodes CASSSRHNSNQPQHF.

This clonotype was found a few times. The chain joins TRBV4-1 to TRBJ2-7; TRBD1 aligns across 8 bases. The CDR3 covers 15 residues. CDR1 is MGHRA, CDR2 YSYEKL, per germline. V was clipped by 0 bases and J by 3 bases; unmatched bases: 4. The CDR3, as DNA: TGCGCCAGCAGCCAAGATCCAGGGGGCATCTACGAGCAGTACTTC. Protein product: CASSQDPGGIYEQYF.

This clonotype was counted a few times. This chain links TRBV18 with TRBJ2-7; D may match TRBD1 or TRBD2 (5 bases each). This CDR3 is built from 15 residues. Trimming took 3 bases from V and 2 from J, leaving 14 bases between them. Germline-derived CDR1 and CDR2 are KGHSH and LQKENI. CDR3 region: CASSPSGVGAYEQYF. As DNA, the CDR3 is TGTGCCAGCTCACCCTCCGGGGTAGGGGCCTACGAGCAGTACTTC.

The chain couples TRBV6-1 to TRBJ2-5; 8 nucleotides align to TRBD1. Germline loops: CDR1 MNHNS, CDR2 SASEGT. The trim removed 4 bases at V and 5 bases at J, leaving 6 bases unmatched. The CDR3 is 14 amino acids. CDR3 DNA sequence: TGTGCCAGCAGTGGACAGGGGCTAGGGGAGACCCAGTACTTC. Translating gives CASSGQGLGETQYF.